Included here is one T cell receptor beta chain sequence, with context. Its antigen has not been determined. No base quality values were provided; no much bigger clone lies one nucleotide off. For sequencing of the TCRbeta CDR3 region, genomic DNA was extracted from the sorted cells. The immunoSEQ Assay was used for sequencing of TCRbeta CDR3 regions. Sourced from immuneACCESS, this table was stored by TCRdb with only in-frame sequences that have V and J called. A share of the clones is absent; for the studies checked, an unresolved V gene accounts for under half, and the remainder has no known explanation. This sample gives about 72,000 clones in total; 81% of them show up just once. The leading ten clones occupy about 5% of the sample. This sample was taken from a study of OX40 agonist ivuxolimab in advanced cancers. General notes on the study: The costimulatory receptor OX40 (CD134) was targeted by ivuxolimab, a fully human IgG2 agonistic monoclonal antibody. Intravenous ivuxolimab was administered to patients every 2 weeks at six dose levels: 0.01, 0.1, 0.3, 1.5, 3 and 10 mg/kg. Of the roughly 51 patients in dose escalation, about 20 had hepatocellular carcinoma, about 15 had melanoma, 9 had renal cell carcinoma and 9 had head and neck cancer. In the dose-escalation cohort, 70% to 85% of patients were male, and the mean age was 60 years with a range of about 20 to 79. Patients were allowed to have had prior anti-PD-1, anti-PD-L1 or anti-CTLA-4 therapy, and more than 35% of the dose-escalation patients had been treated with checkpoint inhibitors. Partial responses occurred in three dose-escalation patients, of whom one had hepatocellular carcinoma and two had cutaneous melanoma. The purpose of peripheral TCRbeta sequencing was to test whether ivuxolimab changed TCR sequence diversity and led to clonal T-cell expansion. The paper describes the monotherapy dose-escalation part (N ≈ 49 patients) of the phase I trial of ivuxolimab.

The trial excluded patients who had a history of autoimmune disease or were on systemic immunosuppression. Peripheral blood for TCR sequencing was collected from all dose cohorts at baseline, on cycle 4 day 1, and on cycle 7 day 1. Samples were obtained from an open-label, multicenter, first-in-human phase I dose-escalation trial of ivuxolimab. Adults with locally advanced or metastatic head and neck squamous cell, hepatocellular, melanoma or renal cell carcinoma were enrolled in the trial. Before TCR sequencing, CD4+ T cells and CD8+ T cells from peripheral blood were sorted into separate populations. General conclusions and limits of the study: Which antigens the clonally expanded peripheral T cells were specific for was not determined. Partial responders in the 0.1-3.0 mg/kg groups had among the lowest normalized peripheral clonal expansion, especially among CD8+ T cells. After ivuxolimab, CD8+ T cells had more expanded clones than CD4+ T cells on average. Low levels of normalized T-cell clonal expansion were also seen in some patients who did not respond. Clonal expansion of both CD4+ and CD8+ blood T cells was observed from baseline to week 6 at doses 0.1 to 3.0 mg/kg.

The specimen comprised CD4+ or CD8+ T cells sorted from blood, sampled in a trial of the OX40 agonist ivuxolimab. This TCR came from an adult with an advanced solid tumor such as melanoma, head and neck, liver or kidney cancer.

The nucleotide sequence reads as follows: TGCGCCAGCGCCCTCAACTTCCAGGGACAGCGGGCTGGAAACACCATATATTTT. Its product reads: CASALNFQGQRAGNTIYF. The chain is assembled from TRBV5-1 and TRBJ1-3; the junction holds 7 bases that match TRBD1. Trimming accounts for 7 bases at V and 2 bases at J, while the number of junction bases matched to no gene is 18. From the cysteine through the phenylalanine, the CDR3 covers 18 amino acids. The entry retains the CDR3 DNA only, 54 bases that are in frame from base 1. The germline V gene specifies SGHRS as CDR1 and YFSETQ as CDR2. When the CDR3 is completed using the reference TRBV5-1 and TRBJ1-3 genes on either side, the full variable domain is KAGVTQTPRYLIKTRGQQVTLSCSPISGHRSVSWYQQTPGQGLQFLFEYFSETQRNKGNFPGRFSGRQFSNSRSEMNVSTLELGDSALYLCASALNFQGQRAGNTIYFGEGSWLTVV.